These 3 T cell receptor beta chains came from one sample sequenced in a study of vaccination effects on CD4 cells after COVID-19. Clones were read by immunoSEQ multiplex PCR, and TCRdb kept only the in-frame ones, dropping some. The repertoire consists of 60,000 to 75,000 clones, with roughly 73% occurring once and the leading ten covering less than 5.5%. Expansion with viral peptide pools was applied to antigen-specific CD4+ T cells by the ViraFEST assay prior to sequencing. Isolating CD4+ T cells followed approximately 9 days of culture. The person's infection with SARS-CoV-2, confirmed by PCR, took place between March and December 2020. These TCRs are of unknown antigen specificity. Sequenced here: CD4+ T cells from PBMCs cultured with HIV peptides, sampled before COVID-19 vaccination. As for subset: HIV-1 Nef peptide pool negative control/reference culture. The receptors derive from a human donor who had a prior SARS-CoV-2 infection.

In DNA form, the CDR3 reads TGTGCCAGCAGCTTTGCTGGCAGGGGGTATGGCTACACCTTC. Amino acids: CASSFAGRGYGYTF. The chain combines TRBV5-4 with TRBJ1-2; 7 nucleotides align to TRBD1. The germline V gene has CDR1 SGHNT and CDR2 YYREEE (reference sequence). Germline trimming cut 2 bases from V and 5 bases from J; bases unmatched to any gene: 6. This CDR3 is built from 14 residues.

V usage is TRBV25-1 and J usage is TRBJ2-3; 9 bases map to TRBD2. V was clipped by 1 base and J by 3 bases; unmatched bases: 8. The length of the CDR3 is 17 residues. The V gene's germline CDR1 is MGHDK and CDR2 SYGVNS. The CDR3 DNA reads TGTGCCAGCAGTGAATGGGGCACTAGCGGGTCGACAGATACGCAGTATTTT. Translated, it gives CASSEWGTSGSTDTQYF.

The chain's CDR3 is CASTPRTSTDTQYF. DNA of the CDR3: TGTGCCAGCACCCCTCGAACCAGCACAGATACGCAGTATTTT. This chain links TRBV21-1 with TRBJ2-3. TRBV21-1 is assigned pseudogene status. The CDR3 runs 14 residues.